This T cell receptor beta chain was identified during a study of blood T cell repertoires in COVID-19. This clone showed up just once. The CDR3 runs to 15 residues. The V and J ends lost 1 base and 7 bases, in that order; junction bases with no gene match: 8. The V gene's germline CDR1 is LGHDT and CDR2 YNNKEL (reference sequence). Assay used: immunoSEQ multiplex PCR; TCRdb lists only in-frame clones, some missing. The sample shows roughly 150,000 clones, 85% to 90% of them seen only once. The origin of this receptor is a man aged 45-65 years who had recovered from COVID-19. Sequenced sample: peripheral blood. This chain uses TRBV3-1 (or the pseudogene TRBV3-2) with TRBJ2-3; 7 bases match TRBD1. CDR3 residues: CASSQGTGTVNTQYF. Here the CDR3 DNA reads TGTGCCAGCAGCCAAGGGACGGGGACAGTGAATACGCAGTATTTT.